This TCR beta chain was captured in a study of CD8 T cells in Susac syndrome. Whole-study context: Clinically active disease was present in five or six of the sequenced Susac syndrome patients. Roughly eight of these patients were in remission.

Germline trimming cut 4 bases from V and 4 bases from J; bases unmatched to any gene: 8. Germline CDR1 reads SGHVS; CDR2 reads FQNEAQ. There are 15 residues in the CDR3. RNA in amounts of roughly 0.5 to 1 ug was reverse transcribed with random hexamers. Using its own MiXCR run on the immunoSEQ multiplex PCR reads, TCRdb lists one record per CDR3 protein. The sample records about 80,000 distinct CDR3 sequences, over 85% being singletons. The receptor was derived from a human donor with Susac syndrome. The rearrangement uses TRBV7-8 and TRBJ2-7; the match to TRBD2 covers 9 bases. The source material was CD8+ T cells from PBMCs. The DNA of the CDR3 is TGTGCCAGCAGCTCCCTGCCTAGCGGGGCTTACGAGCAGTACTTC. Amino acids: CASSSLPSGAYEQYF.